This T cell receptor beta chain came from a study of naive and memory T cell subsets. Notes on the study in general: In naive cells, over 95% of TCR sequences were seen only once. Clonotypes are single alpha or beta chains, not paired receptors.

Only a few counts were recorded for this clonotype. Antigen specificity is unknown. After CD4 positive bead selection, the CD4-negative fraction gave CD8 T cells. Sorting gates: effector memory CD45RA-CD27-, EMRA CD45RA+CD27-. Both TRBC1 and TRBC2 were covered by a beta constant-region primer of two equimolar oligonucleotides. Nested alpha and beta constant-region primers with the SP2 primer drove four PCR rounds on ligated cDNA. TCRdb ran MiXCR on the UMI-ligation and nested PCR reads and lists one entry per CDR3 protein. The data contain around 29,000 distinct CDR3 sequences, roughly 20% of them seen just once; the ten biggest clones take up around 3.3%. The germline CDR1 and CDR2 sequences are DFQATT and SNEGSKA (reference sequence). Trimming removed 2 bases from V and 4 bases from J; junction bases left unmatched: 8. The CDR3 consists of 16 residues.

The TCR was taken from a human donor in good health. V is TRBV20-1 and J is TRBJ1-5, with 10 bases that match TRBD1. Sequencing was performed on effector memory CD4+ T cells from blood. Regarding subset: effector memory, CD45RA- CD27-. CDR3 loop: CSARPDRGLTNQPQHF. The CDR3 DNA sequence: TGCAGTGCTAGACCTGACAGGGGGCTAACTAATCAGCCCCAGCATTTT.